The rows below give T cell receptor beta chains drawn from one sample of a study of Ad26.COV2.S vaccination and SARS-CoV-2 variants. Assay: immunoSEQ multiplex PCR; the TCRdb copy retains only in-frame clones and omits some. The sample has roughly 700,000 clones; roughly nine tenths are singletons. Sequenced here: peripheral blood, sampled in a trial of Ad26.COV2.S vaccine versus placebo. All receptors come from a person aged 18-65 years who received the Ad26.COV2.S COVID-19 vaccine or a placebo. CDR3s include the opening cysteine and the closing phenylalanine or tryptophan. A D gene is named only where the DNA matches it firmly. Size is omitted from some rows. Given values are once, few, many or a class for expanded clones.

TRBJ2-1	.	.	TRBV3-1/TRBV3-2	CASSQVGGTEQFF	TGTGCCAGCAGCCAAGTGGGCGGTACTGAGCAGTTCTTC
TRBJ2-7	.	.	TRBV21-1	CASSKEEQGVSYEQYF	TGTGCCAGCAGCAAAGAGGAACAGGGAGTCTCCTACGAGCAGTACTTC
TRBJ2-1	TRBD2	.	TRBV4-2	CASSQVAGGLLWEQFF	TGTGCCAGCAGCCAAGTGGCGGGAGGGCTCCTTTGGGAGCAGTTCTTC
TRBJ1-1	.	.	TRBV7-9	CASTLGGGNTEAFF	TGTGCCAGCACCCTGGGGGGCGGGAACACTGAAGCTTTCTTT
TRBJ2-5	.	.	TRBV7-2	CASSHRNQETQYF	TGTGCCAGCAGCCACCGAAACCAAGAGACCCAGTACTTC
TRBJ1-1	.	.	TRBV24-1	CATRRASNTEAFF	TGTGCCACTAGGAGAGCGTCGAACACTGAAGCTTTCTTT
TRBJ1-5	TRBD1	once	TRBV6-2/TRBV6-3	CASSIGQGNYQPQHF	TGTGCCAGCAGTATTGGACAGGGGAACTATCAGCCCCAGCATTTT
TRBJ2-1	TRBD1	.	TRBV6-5	CASSQGVLVNEQFF	TGTGCCAGCTCTCAGGGGGTCCTCGTCAATGAGCAGTTCTTC
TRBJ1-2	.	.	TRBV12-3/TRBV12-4	CASTDGFYGYTF	TGTGCCAGCACGGACGGATTCTATGGCTACACCTTC
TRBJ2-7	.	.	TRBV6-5	CASGVGGSSYEQYF	TGTGCCAGCGGAGTGGGAGGTAGCTCCTACGAGCAGTACTTC
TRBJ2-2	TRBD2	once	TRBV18	CASPHHGAGGPNGELFF	TGTGCCAGCCCGCACCACGGAGCGGGGGGGCCTAACGGGGAGCTGTTTTTT
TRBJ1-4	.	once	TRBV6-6	CAGSGAPNEKLFF	TGTGCCGGGTCAGGGGCTCCCAATGAAAAACTGTTTTTT